Listed below are T cell receptor beta chains from one sample, sequenced in a study of blood T cell repertoires in COVID-19. Repertoires were generated with immunoSEQ multiplex PCR, while TCRdb's copy carries only in-frame clones and drops some. Here the sample spans around 50,000 clones, about 85% being singletons. Sequenced: peripheral blood. All receptors come from a woman older than 75 with COVID-19, enrolled during active disease. CDR3s include the opening cysteine and the closing phenylalanine or tryptophan. A D gene is named only where the DNA matches it firmly. For some rows the clone size is stated as once, few or many, or as a class when expanded; others skip it.

size | D | J | V | CDR3 | DNA
. | TRBD2 | TRBJ2-5 | TRBV5-1 | CASSTLPSSGGQETQYF | TGCGCCAGCAGCACGCTCCCATCGAGCGGGGGACAAGAGACCCAGTACTTC
. | . | TRBJ1-1 | TRBV19 | CASSIDFGRGNTEAFF | TGTGCCAGTAGTATAGATTTTGGCAGGGGGAACACTGAAGCTTTCTTT
. | TRBD2 | TRBJ2-3 | TRBV6-5 | CASSPGLAGKDTQYF | TGTGCCAGCAGCCCCGGTCTAGCGGGGAAAGATACGCAGTATTTT
. | . | TRBJ1-2 | TRBV5-6 | CASSEVHTSNYGYTF | TGTGCCAGCAGCGAGGTACATACGTCTAACTATGGCTACACCTTC
. | TRBD2 | TRBJ2-1 | TRBV7-8 | CASSPTSGYYNEQFF | TGTGCCAGCAGCCCGACTAGCGGGTATTACAATGAGCAGTTCTTC
. | TRBD1 | TRBJ2-1 | TRBV11-2 | CASSPGTGGSYNEQFF | TGTGCCAGCAGCCCAGGGACAGGTGGATCCTACAATGAGCAGTTCTTC
. | TRBD1 | TRBJ1-1 | TRBV3-1/TRBV3-2 | CASSPRDRKNSEAFF | TGTGCCAGCAGCCCCCGGGACAGGAAAAATTCTGAAGCTTTCTTT
few | TRBD1 | TRBJ1-1 | TRBV5-1 | CASRPITGGWTEAFF | TGCGCCAGCAGGCCTATAACAGGGGGTTGGACTGAAGCTTTCTTT
. | TRBD2 | TRBJ2-2 | TRBV5-1 | CASSGTSGPITGELFF | TGCGCCAGCAGCGGGACTAGCGGACCCATCACCGGGGAGCTGTTTTTT
. | . | TRBJ1-1 | TRBV3-1/TRBV3-2 | CASSQDGAGESTEAFF | TGTGCCAGCAGCCAAGATGGTGCCGGGGAGAGCACTGAAGCTTTCTTT
. | TRBD2 | TRBJ2-3 | TRBV5-1 | CASSFGTSGGRRTDTQYF | TGCGCCAGCAGCTTCGGGACTAGCGGGGGTAGGCGCACAGATACGCAGTATTTT
. | . | TRBJ2-2 | TRBV6-5 | CASSYSRRTGELFF | TGTGCCAGCAGTTATTCGCGGAGGACCGGGGAGCTGTTTTTT
. | TRBD1 | TRBJ1-6 | TRBV30 | CAWGGQEGSPLHF | TGTGCCTGGGGGGGACAGGAAGGTTCACCCCTCCACTTT
. | . | TRBJ2-5 | TRBV5-1 | CASAANQETQYF | TGCGCCAGCGCGGCTAACCAAGAGACCCAGTACTTC
. | . | TRBJ1-2 | TRBV6-5 | CATYRDYGYTF | TGTGCCACTTACAGGGACTATGGCTACACCTTC
once | . | TRBJ2-3 | TRBV15 | CATRGQATDTQYF | TGTGCCACCAGGGGACAAGCCACAGATACGCAGTATTTT
. | TRBD1 | TRBJ2-5 | TRBV19 | CASRTRDRGVETQYF | TGTGCCAGTAGGACCCGGGACAGGGGTGTAGAGACCCAGTACTTC
once | TRBD2 | TRBJ2-1 | TRBV6-2/TRBV6-3 | CASSQRGGISYNEQFF | TGTGCCAGCAGTCAGCGGGGGGGGATTTCCTACAATGAGCAGTTCTTC
. | . | TRBJ1-1 | TRBV7-9 | CASSGWAWNTEAFF | TGTGCCAGCAGCGGCTGGGCCTGGAACACTGAAGCTTTCTTT
. | TRBD1 | TRBJ2-2 | TRBV18 | CASSPPTGTGELFF | TGTGCCAGCTCACCCCCGACAGGGACCGGGGAGCTGTTTTTT
few | TRBD1 | TRBJ2-7 | TRBV29-1 | CSVVGSWTGGLDEQYF | TGCAGCGTTGTAGGGTCTTGGACAGGGGGCTTGGACGAGCAGTACTTC
. | . | TRBJ1-2 | TRBV7-2 | CASSVDRGNYGYTF | TGTGCCAGCAGCGTGGACAGAGGTAACTATGGCTACACCTTC
. | . | TRBJ1-6 | TRBV7-2 | CASSLVSFSGRDSPLHF | TGTGCCAGCAGCTTAGTTAGTTTCAGCGGGCGAGATTCACCCCTCCACTTT
. | TRBD1 | TRBJ2-5 | TRBV7-7 | CASSPHGGTGEETQYF | TGTGCCAGCAGCCCTCACGGGGGGACAGGGGAAGAGACCCAGTACTTC
. | TRBD1 | TRBJ2-7 | TRBV7-8 | CASSFTAGTAFFYEQYF | TGTGCCAGCAGCTTTACTGCCGGGACAGCGTTCTTCTACGAGCAGTACTTC
. | TRBD1 | TRBJ1-2 | TRBV19 | CASRDGTDYGYTF | TGTGCCAGTAGGGACGGGACAGACTATGGCTACACCTTC
. | TRBD2 | TRBJ2-1 | TRBV19 | CASSRTGTSGGARNEQFF | TGTGCCAGTAGTAGAACCGGGACTAGCGGGGGGGCGCGCAATGAGCAGTTCTTC
. | . | TRBJ2-1 | TRBV9 | CASSVDGGGHYNEQFF | TGTGCCAGCAGCGTAGATGGGGGGGGACACTACAATGAGCAGTTCTTC
. | . | TRBJ2-7 | TRBV6-1 | CASSETETYEQYF | TGTGCCAGCAGTGAAACCGAGACCTACGAGCAGTACTTC
. | TRBD2 | TRBJ2-1 | TRBV19 | CASSRGLAGGLNEQFF | TGTGCCAGTAGTAGGGGACTAGCGGGGGGGTTGAATGAGCAGTTCTTC
. | . | TRBJ1-3 | TRBV6-6 | CASSYAVHSGNTIYF | TGTGCCAGCAGTTACGCAGTCCACTCTGGAAACACCATATATTTT
once | TRBD2 | TRBJ2-1 | TRBV2 | CASMRTSGGAKPNEQFF | TGTGCCAGCATGCGGACTAGCGGGGGGGCGAAGCCAAATGAGCAGTTCTTC
. | . | TRBJ2-3 | TRBV9 | CASSLGRGAADTQYF | TGTGCCAGCAGCTTGGGACGGGGGGCCGCAGATACGCAGTATTTT
. | . | TRBJ2-5 | TRBV5-6 | CASSLGTQETQYF | TGTGCCAGCAGCTTGGGGACTCAAGAGACCCAGTACTTC
. | TRBD1 | TRBJ1-5 | TRBV4-1 | CASSQGIDRGRQPQHF | TGCGCCAGCAGCCAGGGAATAGACAGGGGCCGTCAGCCCCAGCATTTT
. | TRBD1 | TRBJ2-1 | TRBV6-4 | CATKIGQGENEQFF | TGTGCCACCAAGATCGGACAGGGAGAAAATGAGCAGTTCTTC
. | TRBD2 | TRBJ2-7 | TRBV5-1 | CASSLSAGTSGRQEQYF | TGCGCCAGCAGCCTCTCCGCTGGGACTAGCGGGCGCCAAGAGCAGTACTTC
once | . | TRBJ1-2 | TRBV12-3/TRBV12-4 | CASRAGKGYGYTF | TGTGCCAGCAGGGCAGGGAAAGGCTATGGCTACACCTTC
. | . | TRBJ1-1 | TRBV18 | CASSSTQGAHNTEAFF | TGTGCCAGCTCATCGACCCAAGGGGCGCACAACACTGAAGCTTTCTTT
. | . | TRBJ1-5 | TRBV30 | CAWSVGGEGQPQHF | TGTGCCTGGAGTGTAGGGGGGGAGGGTCAGCCCCAGCATTTT
once | TRBD1 | TRBJ1-1 | TRBV28 | CASIGTGLKTEAFF | TGTGCCAGCATAGGGACAGGGTTAAAAACTGAAGCTTTCTTT
. | TRBD2 | TRBJ2-5 | TRBV2 | CASTRGGVRQETQYF | TGTGCCAGCACCCGGGGAGGGGTACGTCAAGAGACCCAGTACTTC
. | . | TRBJ1-1 | TRBV15 | CATQRGLANTEAFF | TGTGCCACTCAGCGAGGGTTAGCGAACACTGAAGCTTTCTTT
once | TRBD2 | TRBJ2-7 | TRBV5-1 | CASSYASGVNYEQYF | TGCGCCAGCAGCTACGCTAGCGGGGTGAACTACGAGCAGTACTTC
few | TRBD1 | TRBJ1-1 | TRBV15 | CATSKKGTGEAFF | TGTGCCACCAGCAAAAAGGGGACAGGGGAAGCTTTCTTT
. | . | TRBJ2-5 | TRBV19 | CASSMGPGETQYF | TGTGCCAGTAGTATGGGTCCCGGGGAGACCCAGTACTTC
. | . | TRBJ2-7 | TRBV2 | CASSEIATTYEQYF | TGTGCCAGCAGTGAAATAGCGACGACGTACGAGCAGTACTTC
. | . | TRBJ2-7 | TRBV14 | CASSQLGRDNEQYF | TGTGCCAGCAGCCAATTGGGCAGGGACAACGAGCAGTACTTC
once | TRBD1 | TRBJ2-2 | TRBV4-1 | CASSRGRELTGELFF | TGCGCCAGCAGTAGGGGGCGCGAACTCACCGGGGAGCTGTTTTTT
. | . | TRBJ1-3 | TRBV28 | CAIGSLDYRSGNTIYF | TGTGCCATCGGTTCCCTGGACTACCGCTCTGGAAACACCATATATTTT
. | . | TRBJ1-5 | TRBV27 | CASSAGENQPQHF | TGTGCCAGCAGTGCAGGGGAGAATCAGCCCCAGCATTTT
. | TRBD2 | TRBJ2-3 | TRBV19 | CASSIGTTVADTQYF | TGTGCCAGTAGTATCGGGACTACCGTGGCAGATACGCAGTATTTT
. | TRBD2 | TRBJ2-5 | TRBV5-1 | CASSLGLAGSETQYF | TGCGCCAGCAGCTTGGGACTAGCGGGGTCAGAGACCCAGTACTTC
. | TRBD1 | TRBJ2-5 | TRBV7-9 | CASSFSPGGSETQYF | TGTGCCAGCAGCTTCTCCCCAGGGGGTTCTGAGACCCAGTACTTC
. | TRBD2 | TRBJ2-3 | TRBV7-2 | CASSLVAGGRRDTQYF | TGTGCCAGCAGCTTAGTAGCGGGGGGGCGTCGGGATACGCAGTATTTT
. | . | TRBJ2-2 | TRBV7-8 | CASSLRGRGESGELFF | TGTGCCAGCAGCCTCCGGGGCAGGGGGGAATCCGGGGAGCTGTTTTTT
. | TRBD1 | TRBJ1-2 | TRBV9 | CASSVGDRGFYGYTF | TGTGCCAGCAGCGTAGGGGACAGGGGTTTCTATGGCTACACCTTC